This T cell receptor beta chain came from a study of blood T cell repertoires in COVID-19. Study-wide context: Acute-phase and convalescent COVID-19 samples originated in the United States, Italy and Spain. T cells, B-cell-depleted T cells, or PBMCs supplied cDNA or gDNA.

Original handling: Nucleated cell counts were estimated from reference gene primer amplification. Clones were sequenced by immunoSEQ multiplex PCR, and TCRdb holds only the in-frame ones, with some missing. V, J and clone size are those of that table, while D and trimming were read from the DNA. This repertoire shows roughly 260,000 clones, about 80% found once; its top ten account for approximately 3.8%. Trimming removed 4 bases from V and 2 bases from J; junction bases left unmatched: 5. CDR1 and CDR2 (germline): SGHRS, YFSETQ. The CDR3 spans 16 residues. Those designated as exposed participants met a COVID-19 case within 2 weeks before study entry.

Sequencing was performed on PBMCs or T cells enriched from blood (not recorded which). The TCR comes from a woman aged 40 to 49 who had been exposed to COVID-19. The chain carries TRBV5-1 and TRBJ2-3; 12 positions match TRBD2. The CDR3 protein is CASSPLAGGPTDTQYF. CDR3 coding DNA: TGCGCCAGCAGCCCTCTAGCGGGGGGGCCCACAGATACGCAGTATTTT.